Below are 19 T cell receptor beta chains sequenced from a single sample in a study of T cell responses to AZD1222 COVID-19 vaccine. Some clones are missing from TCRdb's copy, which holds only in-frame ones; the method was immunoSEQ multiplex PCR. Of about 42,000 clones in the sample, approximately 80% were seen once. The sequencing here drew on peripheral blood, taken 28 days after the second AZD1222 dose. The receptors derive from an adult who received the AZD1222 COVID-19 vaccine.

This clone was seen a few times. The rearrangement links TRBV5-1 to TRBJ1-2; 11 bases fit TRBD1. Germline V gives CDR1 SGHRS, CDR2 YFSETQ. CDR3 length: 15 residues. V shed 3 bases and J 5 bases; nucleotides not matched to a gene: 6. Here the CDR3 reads CASSSNRDRGYGYTF. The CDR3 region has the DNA TGCGCCAGCAGCTCCAACCGGGACAGGGGGTATGGCTACACCTTC. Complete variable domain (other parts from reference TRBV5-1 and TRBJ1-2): KAGVTQTPRYLIKTRGQQVTLSCSPISGHRSVSWYQQTPGQGLQFLFEYFSETQRNKGNFPGRFSGRQFSNSRSEMNVSTLELGDSALYLCASSSNRDRGYGYTFGSGTRLTVV.

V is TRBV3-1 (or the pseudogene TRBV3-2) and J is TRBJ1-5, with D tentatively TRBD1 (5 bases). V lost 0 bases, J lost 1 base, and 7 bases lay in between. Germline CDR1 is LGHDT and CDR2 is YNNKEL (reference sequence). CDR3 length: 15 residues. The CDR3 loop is CASSQDGGSNQPQHF. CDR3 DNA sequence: TGTGCCAGCAGCCAAGACGGGGGAAGCAATCAGCCCCAGCATTTT.

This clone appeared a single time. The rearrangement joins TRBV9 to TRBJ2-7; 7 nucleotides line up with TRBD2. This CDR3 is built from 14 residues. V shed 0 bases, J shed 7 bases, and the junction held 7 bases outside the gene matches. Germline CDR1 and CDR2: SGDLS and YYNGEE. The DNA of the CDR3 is TGTGCCAGCAGCGTAGAACCTGGCGGGAGAGAGCAGTACTTC. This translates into CASSVEPGGREQYF.

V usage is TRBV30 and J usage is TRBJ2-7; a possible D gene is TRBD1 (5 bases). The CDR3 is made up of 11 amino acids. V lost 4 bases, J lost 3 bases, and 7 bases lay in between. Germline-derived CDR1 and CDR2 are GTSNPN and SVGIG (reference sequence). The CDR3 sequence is CAWTTGYEQYF. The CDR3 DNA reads TGTGCCTGGACAACAGGCTACGAGCAGTACTTC.

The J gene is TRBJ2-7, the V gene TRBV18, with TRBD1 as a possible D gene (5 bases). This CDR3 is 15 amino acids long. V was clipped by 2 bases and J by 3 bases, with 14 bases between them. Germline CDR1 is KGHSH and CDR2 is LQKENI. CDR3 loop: CASSPDSWYYYEQYF. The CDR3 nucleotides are TGTGCCAGCTCACCAGACAGCTGGTACTACTACGAGCAGTACTTC.

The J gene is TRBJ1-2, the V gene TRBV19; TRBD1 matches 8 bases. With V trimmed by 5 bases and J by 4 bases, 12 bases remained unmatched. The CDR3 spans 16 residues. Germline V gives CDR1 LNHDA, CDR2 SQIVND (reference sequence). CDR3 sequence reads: CASSHTGTGLSYGYTF. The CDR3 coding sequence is TGTGCCAGTAGTCACACCGGGACAGGTTTGAGCTATGGCTACACCTTC.

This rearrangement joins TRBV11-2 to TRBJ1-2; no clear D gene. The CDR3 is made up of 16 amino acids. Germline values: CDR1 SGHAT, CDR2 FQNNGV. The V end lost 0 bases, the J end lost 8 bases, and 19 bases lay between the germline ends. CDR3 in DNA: TGTGCCAGCAGCTTAGATCTTGCTCAGCCCATCTGGGGCTACACCTTC. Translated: CASSLDLAQPIWGYTF.

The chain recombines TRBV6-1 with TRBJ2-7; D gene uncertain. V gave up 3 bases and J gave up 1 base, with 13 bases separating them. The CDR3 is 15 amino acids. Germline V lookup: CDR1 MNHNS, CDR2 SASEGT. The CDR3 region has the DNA TGTGCCAGCAGTGATTCGTGGAAAAAGTCCTACGAGCAGTACTTC. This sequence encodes CASSDSWKKSYEQYF.

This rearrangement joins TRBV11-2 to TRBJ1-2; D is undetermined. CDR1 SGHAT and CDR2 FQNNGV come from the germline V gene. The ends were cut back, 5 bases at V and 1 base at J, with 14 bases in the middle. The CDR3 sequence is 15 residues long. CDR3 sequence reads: CASSPWEGDNYGYTF. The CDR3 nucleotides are TGTGCCAGCAGCCCATGGGAAGGCGATAACTATGGCTACACCTTC.

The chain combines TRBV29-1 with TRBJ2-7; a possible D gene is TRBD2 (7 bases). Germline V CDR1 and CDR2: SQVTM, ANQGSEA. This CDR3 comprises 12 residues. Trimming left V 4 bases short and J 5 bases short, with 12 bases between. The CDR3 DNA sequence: TGCAGCGTTGTTCGGGGGGCGGACGAGCAGTACTTC. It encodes CSVVRGADEQYF.

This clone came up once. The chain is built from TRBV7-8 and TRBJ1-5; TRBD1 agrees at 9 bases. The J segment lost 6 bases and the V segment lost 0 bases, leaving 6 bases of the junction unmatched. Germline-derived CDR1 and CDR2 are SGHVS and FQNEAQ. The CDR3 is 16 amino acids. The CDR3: CASSLARGQGIQPQHF. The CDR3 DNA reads TGTGCCAGCAGCTTAGCGAGGGGACAGGGAATTCAGCCCCAGCATTTT.

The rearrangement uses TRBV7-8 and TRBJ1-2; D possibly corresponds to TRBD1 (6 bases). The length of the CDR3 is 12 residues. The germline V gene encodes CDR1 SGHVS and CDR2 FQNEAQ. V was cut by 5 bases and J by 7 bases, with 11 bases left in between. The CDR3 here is CASSRDRLGYTF. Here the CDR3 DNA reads TGTGCCAGCAGCCGCGACAGGCTTGGCTACACCTTC. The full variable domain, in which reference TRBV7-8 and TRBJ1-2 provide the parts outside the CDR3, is GAGVSQSPRYKVAKRGQDVALRCDPISGHVSLFWYQQALGQGPEFLTYFQNEAQLDKSGLPSDRFFAERPEGSVSTLKIQRTQQEDSAVYLCASSRDRLGYTFGSGTRLTVV.

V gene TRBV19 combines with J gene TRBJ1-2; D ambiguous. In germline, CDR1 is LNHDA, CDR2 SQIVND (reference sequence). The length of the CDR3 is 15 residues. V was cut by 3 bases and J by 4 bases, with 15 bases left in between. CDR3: CASSIRLGNSYGYTF. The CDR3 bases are TGTGCCAGTAGTATTAGACTCGGGAATTCCTATGGCTACACCTTC.

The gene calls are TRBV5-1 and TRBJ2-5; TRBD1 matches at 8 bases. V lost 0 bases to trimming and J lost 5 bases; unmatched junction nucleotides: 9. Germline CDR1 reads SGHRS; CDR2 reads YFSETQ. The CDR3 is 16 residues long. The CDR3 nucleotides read TGCGCCAGCAGCTTGGACGGACAGGGCGTCTCGGAGACCCAGTACTTC. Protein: CASSLDGQGVSETQYF.

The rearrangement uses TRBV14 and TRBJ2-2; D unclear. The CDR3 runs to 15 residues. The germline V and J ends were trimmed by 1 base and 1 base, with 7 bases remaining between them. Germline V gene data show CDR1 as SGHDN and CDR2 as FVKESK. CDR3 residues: CASSQGSVNTGELFF. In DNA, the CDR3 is TGTGCCAGCAGCCAAGGATCCGTGAACACCGGGGAGCTGTTTTTT.

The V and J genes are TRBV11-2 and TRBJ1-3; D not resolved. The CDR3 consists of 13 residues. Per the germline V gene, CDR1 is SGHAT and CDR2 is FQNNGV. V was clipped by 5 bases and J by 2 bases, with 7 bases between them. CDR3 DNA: TGTGCCAGCAGCCATCCACCTGGAAACACCATATATTTT. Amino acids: CASSHPPGNTIYF. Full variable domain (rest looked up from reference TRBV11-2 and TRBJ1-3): EAGVAQSPRYKIIEKRQSVAFWCNPISGHATLYWYQQILGQGPKLLIQFQNNGVVDDSQLPKDRFSAERLKGVDSTLKIQPAKLEDSAVYLCASSHPPGNTIYFGEGSWLTVV.

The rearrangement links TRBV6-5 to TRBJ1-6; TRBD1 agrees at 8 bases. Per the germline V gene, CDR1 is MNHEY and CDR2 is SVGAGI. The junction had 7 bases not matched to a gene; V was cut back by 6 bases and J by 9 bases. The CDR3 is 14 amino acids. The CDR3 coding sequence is TGTGCCAGCAGCCAGGACAGGGAGGTTTCACCCCTCCACTTT. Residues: CASSQDREVSPLHF.

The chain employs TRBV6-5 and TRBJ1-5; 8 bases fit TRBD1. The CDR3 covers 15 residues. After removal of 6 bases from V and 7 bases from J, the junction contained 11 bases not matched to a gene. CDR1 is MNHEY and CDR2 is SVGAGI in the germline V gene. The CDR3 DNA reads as TGTGCCAGCAGAGGTCCGGGACAGGAGAAACAGCCCCAGCATTTT. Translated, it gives CASRGPGQEKQPQHF.

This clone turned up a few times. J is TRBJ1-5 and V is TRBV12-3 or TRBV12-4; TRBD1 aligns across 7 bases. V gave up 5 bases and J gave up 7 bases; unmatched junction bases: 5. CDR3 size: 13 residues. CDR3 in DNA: TGTGCCAGCAGTGTGACAGGGCAGCAGCCCCAGCATTTT. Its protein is CASSVTGQQPQHF.